The present T cell receptor beta chain was sequenced within a study of shared clonotypes between healthy human individuals (dated by TCRdb to 2020 to 2022). Concerning the study at large: The cohort comprised a couple of women and a few men aged 18 to 49 years. For each donor, three plates each were used for CD4 naive and CD4 memory, two plates were used for CD8 naive, and one plate was used for CD8 memory. To estimate repertoire size and how much clonotype sharing occurs between individuals, the study deeply sequenced the blood TCR repertoires of 5 or 6 healthy adults. Libraries were prepared and TCR repertoires were sequenced by different laboratories using diverse techniques, in order to increase sequencing depth and limit assay-specific biases. Each donor's leukapheresis produced roughly between roughly 0.9 and 9 billion PBMCs. Beyond this particular receptor, the publication reports: The small number of donors limited the genetic and exposure-history diversity represented. Even with the large sequencing depth, rarefaction of the sorted-subset datasets indicated that sequencing was incomplete. When a few donors were compared, the shared fraction of clonotypes was about 5% for naive CD4, 3.5% to 4% for naive CD8, 2% to 2.5% for memory CD4, and 0.3% to 0.5% for memory CD8. Compared with non-shared clonotypes, clonotypes shared by all four sorted-subset donors had higher generation probabilities. Sampling was restricted to blood, and TCR repertoires in tissues likely differ from the TCR repertoires found in blood. Based on pairwise subsampling, the degree of clonotype sharing among donors was expected to be affected by sequencing depth. Estimated clonotype richness was generally larger for naive than for memory subsets.

CD8 naive samples were CD45RO-negative cells positively selected for CCR7, giving a CD45RA+CCR7+ population that excluded TemRA cells. Donors were healthy HIV-negative adults with no recently reported acute infections or vaccinations. All donors were Caucasian adults living in Nashville, Tennessee, USA. After blood collection by leukapheresis, PBMCs were isolated using Ficoll-Histopaque density gradient centrifugation and then cryopreserved in the vapor phase of liquid nitrogen. Analytical flow cytometry was used to check the purity and quantity of each magnetically sorted T cell population. From each sorted fraction, genomic DNA was isolated and quantified by UV absorbance on a Nanodrop 2000c. The CDR3 runs 9 residues from the cysteine to the phenylalanine. This entry keeps only the CDR3 DNA: 27 bases, framed from base 1. The V end loses 4 bases and the J end loses 7 bases, and a stretch of 4 bases separates them. In the germline V gene, CDR1 corresponds to SQVTM and CDR2 to ANQGSEA.

Using the deep immunoSEQ assay, TCR CDR3 regions were amplified from genomic DNA by multiplex PCR. Extracted genomic DNA from each cell subset was spread evenly across all wells of several immunoSEQ 96-well plates, with each plate serving as a replicate. Each replicate PCR for sorted subsets received around 200 ng genomic DNA, equal to some 32,000 T cell genomes. Purified libraries were quantified with a Qubit 3.0 fluorometer, sized on a Bioanalyzer 2100, and re-quantified with the KAPA Library Quantification kit. Each immunoSEQ 96-well plate was sequenced on its own single-read 150-cycle Illumina NextSeq 550 flow cell. From the authors' description of their analysis: Because only junctional sequences without quality scores were contained in the immunoSEQ output, filtering matching that applied to full-length reads could not be performed. To assign V/J genes and CDR3, sequences were annotated against IMGT germline references using PyIR, a Python wrapper for IgBLAST v1.9. Reads were removed for weak V/J assignments (E-value above 1e-6), missing CDR3, stop codons, out-of-frame junctions, or ambiguous translated residues. V3J clonotypes were defined by identical inferred V gene, J gene, and CDR3 amino acid sequence. Percentage overlap between repertoires was calculated by dividing the number of shared unique clonotypes by the size of the smaller repertoire. Repertoire richness was assessed with RTK rarefaction, the Chao1 estimator, and Recon v2.1 estimates of unobserved clonotypes. OLGA was used to compute generation probabilities for all TCRbeta clonotypes that the gDNA method yielded from a handful of donors. TCRdb mirrors the immuneACCESS table, restricted to in-frame sequences. Some clones are absent from its copies; in checked studies, under half trace to an unresolved V gene, and the reason for the others is unknown. V and J calls and clone size are those listed in that table; D and trimming were worked out from the DNA. A total of about 800,000 clones appear in this sample, around 96% of them only once. About 0.22% of the sample lies in the top ten.

Remarks on this clone: Its antigen remains undetermined. No much larger clone is present one base from it, and per-base qualities are unavailable.

The receptor was isolated from a man aged 25-45 years in good health. Sequenced: naive CD8+ T cells sorted from blood. The sample's cell subset or site label, decoded: CD45RA+CCR7+. The rearrangement joined TRBV29-1 to TRBJ1-1; the D gene remains uncertain. The DNA is as follows: TGCAGCGTTGCGGGTGAAGCTTTCTTT. Translated, this gives CSVAGEAFF.